This T cell receptor (beta chain) was found in a study of blood T cell repertoires in COVID-19. Measured with immunoSEQ multiplex PCR; TCRdb has only the in-frame clones, and not every one. This sample has 240,000 or so clones; about 89% occur once, and the top ten carry approximately 9%. There are 17 residues in the CDR3. CDR1 is MNHNS, CDR2 SASEGT, per germline. The V and J ends lost 4 bases and 3 bases, in that order; junction bases with no gene match: 9. The sample comprised PBMCs or T cells enriched from blood (not recorded which). The sequence was collected from a man between 35 and 55 years old who had recovered from COVID-19. The V gene is TRBV6-1, the J gene TRBJ2-2, with 9 bases lining up with TRBD2. The CDR3 sequence: CASSGGPGTSYTGELFF. The CDR3, as DNA: TGTGCCAGCAGTGGGGGCCCCGGGACTAGCTACACCGGGGAGCTGTTTTTT.